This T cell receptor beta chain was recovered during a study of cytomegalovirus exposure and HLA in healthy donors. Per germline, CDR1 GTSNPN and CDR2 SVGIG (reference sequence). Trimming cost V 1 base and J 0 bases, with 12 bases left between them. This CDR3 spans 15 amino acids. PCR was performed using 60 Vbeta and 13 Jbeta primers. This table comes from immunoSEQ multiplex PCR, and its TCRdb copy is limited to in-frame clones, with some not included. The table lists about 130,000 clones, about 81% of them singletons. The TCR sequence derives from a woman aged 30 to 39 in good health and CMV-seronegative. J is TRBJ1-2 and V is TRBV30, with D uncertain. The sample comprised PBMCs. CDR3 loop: CAWSDRAPANYGYTF. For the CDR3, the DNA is TGTGCCTGGAGTGATCGAGCGCCAGCTAACTATGGCTACACCTTC.